Listed here are 15 T cell receptor beta chains from one sample, sequenced in a study of CD8+CD57+ T cells in acquired aplastic anemia (dated 2018 in TCRdb). This sample was sequenced with an Illumina HiSeq 2000. Profiling of TCR beta VDJ combinations and CDR3 sequences used genomic DNA as the template. The public reads were reanalyzed by TCRdb: fastp trimming at Q25, MiXCR alignment, in-frame beta chains only. CDR3 protein sequences are deduplicated, and each keeps its most common genes and DNA. Here the sample has under 200,000 distinct CDR3 sequences; 45% to 50% occur a single time. About 31% of the sample is in the top ten clones. The patients picked for sequencing were ones in whom flow cytometry had shown an expansion of CD8+CD57+ cells. The sequenced sample consisted of sorted CD4+, CD8+, or CD8+CD57+ T cells (not recorded which) from PBMCs. Receptors originate from a human donor with aplastic anemia.

Many counts were recorded for this clonotype. The chain uses TRBV3-1 and TRBJ2-2, with TRBD1 identical over 9 bases. This CDR3 contains 15 residues. V dropped 6 bases and J dropped 6; count of bases not matched to a gene: 8. Per germline, CDR1 LGHDT and CDR2 YNNKEL (reference sequence). CDR3 sequence (DNA): TGTGCCAGCAGGGGGACAGGGAGAAGCGCCGGGGAGCTGTTTTTT. Amino acid sequence: CASRGTGRSAGELFF.

The V call is TRBV2, the J call TRBJ2-7; D is tentatively TRBD1 or TRBD2 (5 bases each). Trimming removed 4 bases at V and 7 bases at J, with 17 bases between. The length of the CDR3 is 14 residues. Looked up from germline, CDR1 is SNHLY and CDR2 is FYNNEI. The CDR3: CASSVGRGTGEQYF. CDR3 nucleotide sequence: TGTGCCAGCAGTGTTGGACGAGGGACGGGGGAGCAGTACTTC.

Note on this clonotype: Germline is not matched at one junction end, which may reflect a read error. J is TRBJ1-3 and V is TRBV20-1; 8 positions agree with TRBD1. Germline V lookup: CDR1 DFQATT, CDR2 SNEGSKA (reference sequence). The CDR3 is 12 residues long. As DNA, the CDR3 is TGCAGTGCTAAAACAGGGGGAAACACTATATATTTT. Its translation is CSAKTGGNTIYF.

This clonotype was detected many times. The chain recombines TRBV4-3 with TRBJ2-4, with unresolved D. Between the trimmed V and J ends, which lost 2 bases and 6 bases, there was a span of 14 bases. The CDR3 spans 15 residues. Germline loops: CDR1 LGHNA, CDR2 YSLEER. The CDR3 here is CASSQSMVTGNIQYF. In DNA form, the CDR3 reads TGCGCCAGCAGCCAATCAATGGTAACCGGAAACATTCAGTACTTC.

Worth noting for this clonotype: Compared with germline, one end of the junction differs, possibly owing to a read error. V and J are TRBV9 and TRBJ1-1, with D possibly TRBD1 on 6 matching bases. CDR1 SGDLS and CDR2 YYNGEE come from the germline V gene. The length of the CDR3 is 14 residues. CDR3 coding DNA: TGTGCCAGCAGCGTCACAGGGATGAACACTGAGGCTTTCTTT. Amino acid sequence: CASSVTGMNTEAFF.

This clonotype was detected once. The V and J genes are TRBV24-1 and TRBJ1-2; the D is unclear. The CDR3 spans 17 residues. From germline, CDR1 is KGHDR and CDR2 SFDVKD. Trimming left V 9 bases short and J 3 bases short, with 25 bases between. The CDR3 spells CATPVEMGRLDYYGYTF. In nucleotides, the CDR3 is TGTGCCACCCCCGTGGAGATGGGCCGACTGGATTACTATGGCTACACCTTC.

This clonotype was seen at least ten times. The V gene is TRBV7-9, the J gene TRBJ2-1; the D gene is possibly TRBD1 (5 bases). Per the germline V gene, CDR1 is SEHNR and CDR2 is FQNEAQ (reference sequence). CDR3 length: 18 residues. V was trimmed by 3 bases and J by 0 bases, leaving 18 bases between them. The CDR3 DNA is TGTGCCAGCAGCTTCCCAAAACCAGGGTCAAGCTCCTACAATGAGCAGTTCTTC. It specifies CASSFPKPGSSSYNEQFF.

This clonotype occurred once. One junction end disagrees with the germline gene, perhaps due to a read error. The V and J genes are TRBV2 and TRBJ2-7; the match to TRBD1 covers 9 bases. The CDR3 runs 17 residues. CDR1 and CDR2 (germline): SNHLY, FYNNEI. CDR3 sequence (DNA): TGTGCCAGCAGGGAACGACGGACAGGGGCCGAATTCTACGAACAGTACTTC. Translating gives CASRERRTGAEFYEQYF.

Turning to this clonotype: A clone one base away is much larger, so this may be a read error. The rearrangement uses TRBV4-2 and TRBJ1-2; no firm D call. Germline V gene lookup returns CDR1 LGHNA and CDR2 YNFKEQ. The CDR3 consists of 15 residues. Between the trimmed V and J ends, which lost 1 base and 9 bases, there was a span of 18 bases. The CDR3 is CASSQANKDFISYTF. CDR3 DNA: TGTGCCAGCAGCCAAGCGAACAAAGACTTTATTAGCTACACCTTC.

This clonotype appeared many times. The V gene is TRBV19, the J gene TRBJ1-3, with D possibly TRBD1 on 5 matching bases. The CDR3 sequence is 17 residues long. CDR1 is LNHDA, CDR2 SQIVND, per germline (reference sequence). Trimming removed 3 bases from V and 4 bases from J, with 19 bases in between. CDR3 amino acids: CASSMGNLGQIGNTIYF. The DNA of the CDR3 is TGTGCCAGTAGTATGGGTAATCTGGGGCAAATCGGAAACACCATATATTTT.

This clonotype was recorded only once. The junction departs from the called germline gene at one end, perhaps through a read error. The J gene is TRBJ1-1, the V gene TRBV9; D gene ambiguous. Germline CDR1 is SGDLS and CDR2 is YYNGEE. The CDR3 sequence is 15 residues long. The CDR3 DNA sequence: TGTGCCAGCAGCGTAGAAGGCCACGGGAGGACTGAAGCTCTCTTT. Protein product: CASSVEGHGRTEALF.

The chain uses TRBV19 and TRBJ1-2; maybe TRBD1 (5 bases). With 5 bases removed from V and 2 bases from J, the gap between germline ends came to 9 bases. Germline V gene data show CDR1 as LNHDA and CDR2 as SQIVND (reference sequence). This CDR3 comprises 13 residues. The CDR3 DNA reads as TGTGCCAGTAGTCCGGACACCAACTATGGCTACACCTTC. Translation: CASSPDTNYGYTF.

At least ten counts were recorded for this clonotype. V usage is TRBV7-2 and J usage is TRBJ2-1; TRBD2 agrees at 12 bases. CDR1 and CDR2 from the germline V gene are SGHTA and FQGNSA. V shed 1 base and J 0 bases; nucleotides not matched to a gene: 4. This CDR3 has 18 amino acids. The CDR3 reads CASSLGTSGISSYNEQFF. CDR3 nucleotides: TGTGCCAGCAGCTTAGGGACTAGCGGGATTAGCTCCTACAATGAGCAGTTCTTC.

The chain links TRBV29-1 to TRBJ1-2; 8 bases fit TRBD1. The CDR3 is 14 residues long. Losses at the gene ends were 3 bases for V and 2 bases for J; bases not matched to a gene: 5. From germline, CDR1 is SQVTM and CDR2 ANQGSEA. The DNA of the CDR3 is TGCAGCGTTGAGGACAGGGCGTTCAACTATGGCTACACCTTC. The encoded protein is CSVEDRAFNYGYTF.

The genes are TRBV24-1 and TRBJ2-3, with TRBD2 matching 12 bases. CDR1 is KGHDR, CDR2 SFDVKD, per germline. The V gene end was trimmed by 7 bases and the J gene end by 5 bases; junction bases not matched to a gene: 6. This CDR3 spans 15 amino acids. DNA for the CDR3: TGTGCCACCAGCCTGGGACTAGCGGGTGTAGATACGCAGTATTTT. Its translation is CATSLGLAGVDTQYF.